The T cell receptor beta chain under discussion was sequenced for a study of cytomegalovirus exposure and HLA in healthy donors. Study-level points and caveats: Most likely, a cluster of highly shared sequence variants arose as a sequencing artifact.

CDR3 length equals 13 residues. Germline V lookup: CDR1 SEHNR, CDR2 FQNEAQ (reference sequence). The ends lost 4 bases at V and 6 bases at J; junction bases unmatched: 5. A word on this clone: The antigen is undetermined.

Use of 60 Vbeta and 13 Jbeta primers characterized the PCR. The repertoire was sequenced with immunoSEQ multiplex PCR; TCRdb's copy has only in-frame clones and lacks some. The table includes under 150,000 clones, around 79% detected once. The J gene is TRBJ1-2, the V gene TRBV7-9, with TRBD1 matching 7 bases. The sequence derives from a woman aged 35 to 49 in good health and CMV-seronegative. Sample: PBMCs. The CDR3 region is CASSYQGDHGYTF. DNA of the CDR3: TGTGCCAGCAGCTACCAGGGGGACCATGGCTACACCTTC. Full variable domain (rest looked up from reference TRBV7-9 and TRBJ1-2): DTGVSQNPRHKITKRGQNVTFRCDPISEHNRLYWYRQTLGQGPEFLTYFQNEAQLEKSRLLSDRFSAERPKGSFSTLEIQRTEQGDSAMYLCASSYQGDHGYTFGSGTRLTVV.